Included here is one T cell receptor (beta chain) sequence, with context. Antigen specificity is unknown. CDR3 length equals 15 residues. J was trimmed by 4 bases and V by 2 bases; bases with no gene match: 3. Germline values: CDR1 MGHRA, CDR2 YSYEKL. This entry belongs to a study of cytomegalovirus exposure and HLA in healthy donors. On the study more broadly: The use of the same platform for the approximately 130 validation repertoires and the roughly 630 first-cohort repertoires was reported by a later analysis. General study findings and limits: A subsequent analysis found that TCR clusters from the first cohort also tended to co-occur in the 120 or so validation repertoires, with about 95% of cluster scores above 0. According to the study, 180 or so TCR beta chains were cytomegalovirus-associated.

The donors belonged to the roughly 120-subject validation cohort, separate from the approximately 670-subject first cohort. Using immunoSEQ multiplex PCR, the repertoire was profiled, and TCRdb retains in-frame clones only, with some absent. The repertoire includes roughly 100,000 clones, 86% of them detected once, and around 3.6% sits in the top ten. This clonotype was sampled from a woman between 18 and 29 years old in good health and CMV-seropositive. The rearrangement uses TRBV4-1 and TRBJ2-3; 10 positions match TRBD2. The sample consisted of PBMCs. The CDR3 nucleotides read TGCGCCAGCAGCCAATGGAGCGGGAGGGCAGATACGCAGTATTTT. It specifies CASSQWSGRADTQYF.